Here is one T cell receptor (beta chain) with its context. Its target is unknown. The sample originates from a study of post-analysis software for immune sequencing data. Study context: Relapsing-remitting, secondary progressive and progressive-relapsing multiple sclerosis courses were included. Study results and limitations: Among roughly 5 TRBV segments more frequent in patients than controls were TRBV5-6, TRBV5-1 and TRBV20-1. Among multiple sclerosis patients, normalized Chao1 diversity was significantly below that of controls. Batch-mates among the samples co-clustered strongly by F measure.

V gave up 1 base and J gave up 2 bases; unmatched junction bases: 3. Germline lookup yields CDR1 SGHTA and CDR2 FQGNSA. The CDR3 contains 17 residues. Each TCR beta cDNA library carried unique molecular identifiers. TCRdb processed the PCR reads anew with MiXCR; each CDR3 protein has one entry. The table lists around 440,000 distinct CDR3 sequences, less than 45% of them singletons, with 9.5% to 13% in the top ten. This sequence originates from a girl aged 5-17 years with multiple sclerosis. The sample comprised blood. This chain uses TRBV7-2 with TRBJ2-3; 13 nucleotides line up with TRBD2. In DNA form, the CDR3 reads TGTGCCAGCAGCTTAGTCGGGACTAGCGGGACCACAGATACGCAGTATTTT. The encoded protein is CASSLVGTSGTTDTQYF.